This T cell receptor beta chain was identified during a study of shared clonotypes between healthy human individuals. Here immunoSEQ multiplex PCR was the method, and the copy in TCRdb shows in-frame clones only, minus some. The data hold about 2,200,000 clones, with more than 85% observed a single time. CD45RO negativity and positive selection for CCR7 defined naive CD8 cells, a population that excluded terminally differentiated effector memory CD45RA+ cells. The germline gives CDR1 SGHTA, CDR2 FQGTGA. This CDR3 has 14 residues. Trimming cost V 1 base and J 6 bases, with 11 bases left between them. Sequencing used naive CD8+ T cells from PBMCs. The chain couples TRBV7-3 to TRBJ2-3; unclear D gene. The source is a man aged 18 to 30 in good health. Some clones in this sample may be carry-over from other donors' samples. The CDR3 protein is CASSLSWPWDTQYF. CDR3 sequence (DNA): TGTGCCAGCAGCTTAAGCTGGCCATGGGATACGCAGTATTTT.